The next 17 T cell receptor beta chains were all read from a single sample in a study of identical twins. TCRdb recomputed calls from the 5' RACE reads with MiXCR, one row per CDR3 protein. The table shows 1.5 million to 2 million distinct CDR3 sequences, with less than 40% occurring only once. Sequencing was done on a sample of cord blood. These receptors all come from a newborn girl in good health.

This clonotype appeared a few times. V usage is TRBV27 and J usage is TRBJ2-4; perhaps TRBD1 as D (6 bases). The CDR3 is 18 amino acids. From germline, CDR1 is MNHEY and CDR2 SMNVEV (reference sequence). V was trimmed by 6 bases and J by 8 bases, leaving 29 bases between them. Here the CDR3 DNA reads TGTGCCAGCAGCCCCTACTTCATTCCGGGACAAGGGGGAGACATTCAGTACTTC. Translated, it gives CASSPYFIPGQGGDIQYF.

V and J are TRBV5-5 and TRBJ2-1; D may match TRBD1 or TRBD2 (5 bases each). Germline V CDR1 and CDR2: SGHKS, YYEKEE (reference sequence). The V and J ends lost 4 bases and 0 bases respectively, with 17 bases between them. This CDR3 spans 17 amino acids. The CDR3 nucleotides are TGTGCCAGCAGCGCACGGGGCAGGGCTTTCTCCTACAATGAGCAGTTCTTC. Encoded protein: CASSARGRAFSYNEQFF.

The chain is built from TRBV7-2 and TRBJ2-7; D gene ambiguous. The CDR3 has 15 residues. Per the germline V gene, CDR1 is SGHTA and CDR2 is FQGNSA. The germline V and J ends were trimmed by 2 bases and 2 bases, with 13 bases remaining between them. DNA for the CDR3: TGTGCCAGCAGCTTATTACGGCGCCCAACCTACGAGCAGTACTTC. Translated, it gives CASSLLRRPTYEQYF. Filled out from reference TRBV7-2 and TRBJ2-7, the complete variable domain reads GAGVSQSPSNKVTEKGKDVELRCDPISGHTALYWYRQSLGQGLEFLIYFQGNSAPDKSGLPSDRFSAERTGGSVSTLTIQRTQQEDSAVYLCASSLLRRPTYEQYFGPGTRLTVT.

V gene TRBV25-1 combines with J gene TRBJ2-2; TRBD1 agrees at 7 bases. This CDR3 has 15 amino acids. V shed 3 bases and J 0 bases; nucleotides not matched to a gene: 1. Per germline, CDR1 MGHDK and CDR2 SYGVNS. The DNA of the CDR3 is TGTGCCAGCAGTGACACAGGGGCGAACACCGGGGAGCTGTTTTTT. Encoded protein: CASSDTGANTGELFF.

With regard to this clonotype: This clone may be a read error of a much larger clone one base away. V and J are TRBV3-1 and TRBJ1-2; the match to TRBD1 covers 8 bases. CDR1 is LGHDT and CDR2 is YNNKEL in the germline V gene (reference sequence). This CDR3 has 15 residues. Unmatched junction bases numbered 6, after V lost 0 bases and J lost 6 bases. Here the CDR3 DNA reads TGTGCCAGCAGCCAAGATTGGGACAGGTGGCATGGCTACACCTTC. Amino acid sequence: CASSQDWDRWHGYTF.

The chain recombines TRBV7-2 with TRBJ1-2, with a weak D call TRBD1 (6 bases). Germline loops: CDR1 SGHTA, CDR2 FQGNSA. The CDR3 covers 13 residues. V lost 4 bases and J lost 8, with 14 bases in between. CDR3 coding DNA: TGTGCCAGCAGCTCCGTAGGGGGAAGGGGCTACACCTTC. Protein product: CASSSVGGRGYTF.

The chain links TRBV6-2 or TRBV6-3 to TRBJ2-4; D is ambiguous. This CDR3 has 14 residues. V lost 5 bases and J lost 1, with 9 bases in between. The V gene's germline CDR1 is MNHEY and CDR2 SVGEGT. This CDR3 is CASSATVAKNIQYF. The CDR3 nucleotides are TGTGCCAGCAGTGCCACGGTGGCCAAAAACATTCAGTACTTC.

The V call is TRBV7-9, the J call TRBJ1-2, with no clear D. The CDR3 contains 12 residues. V was shortened by 2 bases and J by 8 bases, with 9 bases between the two germline ends. The germline CDR1 and CDR2 sequences are SEHNR and FQNEAQ (reference sequence). CDR3 coding DNA: TGTGCCAGCAGCTTATTTAATAAGGGCTACACCTTC. It codes for CASSLFNKGYTF.

This clonotype was detected only a few times. The chain joins TRBV6-6 to TRBJ1-2, with TRBD1 matching over 9 bases. V lost 4 bases, J lost 8 bases, and 8 bases stayed unmatched. CDR1 MNHNY and CDR2 SVGAGI come from the germline V gene (reference sequence). The CDR3 covers 14 residues. The CDR3: CASSLGQGVGGYTF. The CDR3 nucleotides are TGTGCCAGCAGTTTGGGACAGGGCGTGGGCGGCTACACCTTC.

The chain carries TRBV20-1 and TRBJ1-2, with 8 bases aligning to TRBD1. The CDR3 totals 14 residues. J lost 2 bases, V lost 0 bases, and 2 bases had no gene match. Germline V gives CDR1 DFQATT, CDR2 SNEGSKA (reference sequence). DNA of the CDR3: TGCAGTGCTAGAGAACGACAGGGGAACTATGGCTACACCTTC. This codes for CSARERQGNYGYTF.

V gene TRBV18 combines with J gene TRBJ1-2, with 9 bases that match TRBD1. This CDR3 is 16 amino acids long. V was clipped by 0 bases and J by 0 bases; unmatched bases: 2. Per germline, CDR1 KGHSH and CDR2 LQKENI. The CDR3: CASSPPDRGSNYGYTF. CDR3 bases: TGTGCCAGCTCACCACCAGACAGGGGGTCTAACTATGGCTACACCTTC.

The chain couples TRBV14 to TRBJ1-2; 9 bases align to TRBD1. Germline V gives CDR1 SGHDN, CDR2 FVKESK. V shed 5 bases, J shed 5 bases, and the junction held 9 bases outside the gene matches. The CDR3 has 15 residues. The CDR3 nucleotides are TGTGCCAGCAGCTTCAATTCCGGGACAGGGTATGGCTACACCTTC. Its protein is CASSFNSGTGYGYTF.

A few counts support this clonotype. The chain recombines TRBV10-3 with TRBJ2-7; TRBD1 might be the D (6 bases). There are 14 residues in the CDR3. With 6 bases removed from V and 3 bases from J, the gap between germline ends came to 15 bases. Germline values: CDR1 ENHRY, CDR2 SYGVKD. Written as DNA, the CDR3 is TGTGCCATCAGCGACACTAAAGGGGGCTACGAGCAGTACTTC. Encoded protein: CAISDTKGGYEQYF.

This clonotype was seen only a few times. The chain recombines TRBV6-5 with TRBJ1-1, with D possibly TRBD1 on 6 matching bases. Germline V gives CDR1 MNHEY, CDR2 SVGAGI. The V gene lost 7 bases and the J gene lost 0 bases, with 9 bases spanning the gap. The CDR3 runs to 13 residues. CDR3 in amino acids: CASTGAMNTEAFF. DNA for the CDR3: TGTGCCAGCACGGGGGCTATGAACACTGAAGCTTTCTTT.

V usage is TRBV4-1 and J usage is TRBJ2-3; 14 nucleotides agree with TRBD2. There are 16 residues in the CDR3. V dropped 2 bases and J dropped 4; count of bases not matched to a gene: 2. The germline V gene encodes CDR1 MGHRA and CDR2 YSYEKL. This CDR3 is CASSQWTSGRPDTQYF. CDR3 in DNA: TGCGCCAGCAGCCAATGGACTAGCGGGAGGCCAGATACGCAGTATTTT.

This clonotype was recorded a few times. J is TRBJ2-3 and V is TRBV2, with D unclear. The CDR3 loop spans 10 amino acids. The ends were cut back, 6 bases at V and 10 bases at J, with 8 bases in the middle. Germline CDR1 and CDR2: SNHLY and FYNNEI. This CDR3 reads CASRGRSQYF. CDR3 coding DNA: TGTGCCAGCAGAGGCAGGTCGCAGTATTTT.

This sequence joins TRBV27 and TRBJ1-3; perhaps TRBD1 as D (5 bases). Deletions cut 8 bases from V and 0 bases from J, with 8 bases between. This CDR3 region has 13 residues. Germline V gives CDR1 MNHEY, CDR2 SMNVEV (reference sequence). The CDR3 sequence: CASGDGSGNTIYF. In DNA, the CDR3 is TGTGCCAGCGGGGACGGCTCTGGAAACACCATATATTTT.